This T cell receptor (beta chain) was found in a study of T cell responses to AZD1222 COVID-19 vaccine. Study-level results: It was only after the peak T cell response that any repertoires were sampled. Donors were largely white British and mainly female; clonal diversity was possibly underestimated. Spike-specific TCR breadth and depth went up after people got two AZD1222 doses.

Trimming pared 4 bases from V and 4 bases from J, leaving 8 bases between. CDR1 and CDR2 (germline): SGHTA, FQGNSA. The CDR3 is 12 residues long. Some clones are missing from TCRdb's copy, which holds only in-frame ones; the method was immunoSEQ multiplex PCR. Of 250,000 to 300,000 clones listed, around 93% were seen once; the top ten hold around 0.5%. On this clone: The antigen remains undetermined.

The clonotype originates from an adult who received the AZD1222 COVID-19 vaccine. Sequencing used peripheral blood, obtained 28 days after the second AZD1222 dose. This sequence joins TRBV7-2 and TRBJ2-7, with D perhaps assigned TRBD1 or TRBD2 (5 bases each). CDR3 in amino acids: CASSYGGYEQYF. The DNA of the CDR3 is TGTGCCAGCAGCTATGGGGGATACGAGCAGTACTTC.